This T cell receptor (beta chain) was sequenced during a study of T cell responses to AZD1222 COVID-19 vaccine. Findings of the study overall: Spike-wide vaccine-associated CD4 TCRs dominated at 160-218 and 743-854. After two AZD1222 doses, spike-specific TCR breadth and depth rose versus day 0. Epitopes outside B.1.351 and B.1.1.7 mutated regions reportedly drew nearly half of spike TCRs.

Concerning this clone itself: Its specificity is not known.

Germline V gives CDR1 KGHDR, CDR2 SFDVKD. CDR3 size: 11 residues. V was cut by 12 bases and J by 5 bases, with 13 bases left in between. Assay used: immunoSEQ multiplex PCR; TCRdb lists only in-frame clones, some missing. This repertoire shows over 45,000 clones, 80% to 90% found once; its top ten account for less than 15%. The rearrangement links TRBV24-1 to TRBJ2-7, with D possibly TRBD1 on 5 matching bases. This TCR came from an adult in good health. Sequenced material: peripheral blood, taken on day 0 of AZD1222 vaccination. The CDR3: CAPIQDDEQYF. The CDR3 DNA is TGTGCCCCCATACAGGACGACGAGCAGTACTTC.